The entry that follows covers one T cell receptor beta chain sequence. Its antigen remains unidentified. The data were taken from a study of CD8 T cells in ankylosing spondylitis. Germline assignment: CDR1 SNHLY and CDR2 FYNNEI. This CDR3 contains 14 residues. With 7 bases removed from V and 0 bases from J, the gap between germline ends came to 10 bases. Study outcomes and limitations: Apparently characteristic of ankylosing spondylitis blood was a TCR beta motif (about 8 highly homologous variants).

MiXCR, applied by TCRdb to the 5' RACE reads, yields one record per CDR3 protein. The sample has around 250,000 distinct CDR3 sequences; 30% to 40% are singletons. Sequenced input: blood, either unsorted or a sorted T cell fraction (not recorded which). The V gene is TRBV2, the J gene TRBJ2-1; D uncertain. The clonotype was recovered from a male donor with ankylosing spondylitis or in good health (not recorded which). The CDR3 loop is CASNTLSSYNEQFF. CDR3 nucleotides: TGTGCCAGCAACACCTTAAGCTCCTACAATGAGCAGTTCTTC.